This T cell receptor beta chain was captured in a study of cytomegalovirus exposure and HLA in healthy donors. Both 60 Vbeta primers and 13 Jbeta primers went into the PCR. Here immunoSEQ multiplex PCR was the method, and the copy in TCRdb shows in-frame clones only, minus some. The sample has around 110,000 clones, roughly 80% seen once; the top ten hold 3% to 4.5%. The CDR3 is 16 residues long. The V gene lost 4 bases and the J gene lost 4 bases, with 14 bases spanning the gap. Germline V CDR1 and CDR2: MGHRA, YSYEKL. This sequence joins TRBV4-1 and TRBJ1-6; perhaps TRBD1 as D (6 bases). This TCR was recovered from a man aged 60 to 69 in good health and CMV-seronegative. The sequenced material came from PBMCs. This chain's CDR3 is CASSLDRTLYNSPLHF. CDR3 nucleotide sequence: TGCGCCAGCAGCCTCGACAGGACCCTTTATAATTCACCCCTCCACTTT.